The T cell receptor (beta chain) under discussion was sequenced for a study of shared clonotypes between healthy human individuals. Study in general: Per donor, CD8 memory used one plate, CD8 naive used two, CD4 memory used three and CD4 naive used three.

The CDR3 is 14 residues long. Trimming cost V 6 bases and J 2 bases; bases outside gene matches: 4. Germline values: CDR1 SNHLY, CDR2 FYNNEI. Generated by immunoSEQ multiplex PCR, the TCRdb table keeps only in-frame clones and is missing some. The sample lists hundreds of thousands of clones, approximately 96% seen once, with around 0.1% in the top ten. Terminally differentiated effector memory CD45RA+ cells were excluded from the naive CD8 cells, which were CD45RO-negative and positively selected for CCR7. Study-wide results and caveats: Clonotypes which were not shared had lower generation probabilities than clonotypes that all four donors shared. Some naive CD4 clonotypes, about 5%, turned up in common across several donors.

Of note for this clone: What it recognizes is unknown.

The clonotype comes from a woman aged 25-40 years in good health. The genes are TRBV2 and TRBJ2-5, with 9 bases that match TRBD1. The sequenced sample consisted of naive CD8+ T cells sorted from blood. CDR3 DNA: TGTGCCAGCAGATACAGGGGGCATCAAGAGACCCAGTACTTC. Amino acids: CASRYRGHQETQYF.